This T cell receptor (beta chain) was sequenced for a study of T cell responses to AZD1222 COVID-19 vaccine. Germline CDR1 is SGHNT and CDR2 is YENEEA. V lost 5 bases, J lost 1 base, and 14 bases lay in between. This CDR3 region has 15 residues. The assay was immunoSEQ multiplex PCR, and TCRdb's table has in-frame clones only and misses some. The sample carries 100,000 to 150,000 clones, under 90% recorded once. The source material was peripheral blood, sampled on day 0 of AZD1222 vaccination. This receptor was taken from an adult in good health. This chain uses TRBV11-3 with TRBJ1-1, with D perhaps TRBD1 (5 bases). As DNA, the CDR3 is TGTGCCAGCAGCCAAGGAGGGGCGGGGAACACTGAAGCTTTCTTT. Residues: CASSQGGAGNTEAFF.